Below, 14 T cell receptor beta chains from the same sample are listed, as sequenced in a study of identifying expanded T cells in peripheral blood. The data were produced by immunoSEQ multiplex PCR, yet TCRdb's version contains in-frame clones alone and is incomplete. The repertoire holds about 81,000 clones, 84% seen once, with around a fifth in the top ten. The sequenced material came from blood. The receptor source for this set is a person aged 18 to 70 in good health.

This chain joins TRBV19 and TRBJ1-1; no reliable D call. The CDR3 extends over 11 amino acids. Between the trimmed V and J ends, which lost 6 bases and 3 bases, there was a span of 5 bases. Germline V gene lookup returns CDR1 LNHDA and CDR2 SQIVND (reference sequence). The CDR3 DNA sequence: TGTGCCAGTAGAAGAGACACTGAAGCTTTCTTT. Translating it yields CASRRDTEAFF.

The chain carries TRBV4-3 and TRBJ2-7, with a weak D call TRBD1 (5 bases). V shed 0 bases and J shed 7 bases, with 13 bases lying between them. Germline lookup yields CDR1 LGHNA and CDR2 YSLEER. The CDR3 runs to 14 residues. The CDR3 sequence: CASSQETYRWEQYF. Here the CDR3 DNA reads TGCGCCAGCAGCCAAGAAACTTACAGGTGGGAGCAGTACTTC.

The genes are TRBV28 and TRBJ2-7; 8 positions agree with TRBD1. The CDR3 has 17 residues. J lost 0 bases, V lost 6 bases, and 13 bases had no gene match. Germline V gene data show CDR1 as MDHEN and CDR2 as SYDVKM. In nucleotides, the CDR3 is TGTGCCAGCAGGGGCTCCGCAGGACAGGGTCTCTCCTACGAGCAGTACTTC. Protein product: CASRGSAGQGLSYEQYF.

The sample holds a few counts of this clone. The chain links TRBV28 to TRBJ1-2, with D uncertain. Trimming took off 2 bases at V and 1 base at J, with 17 bases between the two ends. Germline V gives CDR1 MDHEN, CDR2 SYDVKM. The CDR3 spans 17 residues. The CDR3 loop is CASSLEGSKRYNYGYTF. The CDR3 DNA is TGTGCCAGCAGTTTAGAGGGCAGTAAGAGATATAACTATGGCTACACCTTC.

This clone turned up a few times. V and J are TRBV2 and TRBJ2-4, with 7 bases fitting TRBD1. From germline, CDR1 is SNHLY and CDR2 FYNNEI. V was clipped by 6 bases and J by 0 bases; unmatched bases: 8. This CDR3 is built from 16 residues. The CDR3 region is CASRRGTARAKNIQYF. The CDR3 bases are TGTGCCAGCAGACGTGGGACAGCCAGAGCCAAAAACATTCAGTACTTC. Full variable domain (outside the CDR3, taken from reference TRBV2 and TRBJ2-4): EPEVTQTPSHQVTQMGQEVILRCVPISNHLYFYWYRQILGQKVEFLVSFYNNEISEKSEIFDDQFSVERPDGSNFTLKIRSTKLEDSAMYFCASRRGTARAKNIQYFGAGTRLSVL.

This chain uses TRBV19 with TRBJ1-2, with no clear D. The V end was cut by 6 bases, the J end by 9 bases, with 11 bases between. Germline V gene sequence: CDR1 LNHDA, CDR2 SQIVND (reference sequence). The length of the CDR3 is 11 residues. The DNA of the CDR3 is TGTGCCAGTAGCAAATCCCGGAGCTACACCTTC. It yields the protein CASSKSRSYTF.

This chain joins TRBV9 and TRBJ2-3; tentative D call: TRBD2 (7 bases). CDR3 length equals 15 residues. V lost 2 bases and J lost 2, with 12 bases in between. Looked up from germline, CDR1 is SGDLS and CDR2 is YYNGEE. This CDR3 reads CASSVGGGYTDTQYF. CDR3 nucleotides: TGTGCCAGCAGCGTGGGAGGGGGATACACAGATACGCAGTATTTT.

The chain employs TRBV6-5 and TRBJ1-1; the match to TRBD1 covers 8 bases. CDR1 MNHEY and CDR2 SVGAGI come from the germline V gene. This CDR3 comprises 15 residues. With 0 bases clipped from V and 4 bases from J, the junction kept 4 bases outside the gene matches. For the CDR3, the DNA is TGTGCCAGCAGTTACTCGGACAGGGTGGGCACTGAAGCTTTCTTT. This gives the protein CASSYSDRVGTEAFF.

This rearrangement joins TRBV7-2 to TRBJ2-7; 7 bases match TRBD1. The CDR3 is 14 amino acids. The V segment lost 4 bases and the J segment 4 bases; nucleotides outside the gene matches: 7. Germline-derived CDR1 and CDR2 are SGHTA and FQGNSA. CDR3 DNA sequence: TGTGCCAGCAGCTCAGGGGTACAGGGGTACGAGCAGTACTTC. Translation: CASSSGVQGYEQYF.

The genes are TRBV7-6 and TRBJ2-2; possibly TRBD1 for D (6 bases). Looked up from germline, CDR1 is SGHVS and CDR2 is FNYEAQ. This CDR3 has 15 amino acids. V lost 3 bases to trimming and J lost 4 bases, with 12 bases between them. The CDR3 protein is CASSLGAVITGELFF. The CDR3 DNA reads TGTGCCAGCAGCTTGGGGGCGGTAATCACCGGGGAGCTGTTTTTT.

This clone turned up a few times. The chain joins TRBV7-8 to TRBJ1-2; tentatively, D is TRBD1 (5 bases). CDR3 length equals 16 residues. The ends were cut back, 4 bases at V and 4 bases at J, with 19 bases in the middle. Germline CDR1 SGHVS, CDR2 FQNEAQ. CDR3 bases: TGTGCCAGCAGCTCCAAGTCGGAAGGGGAGAGCTATGGCTACACCTTC. Translated: CASSSKSEGESYGYTF.

The rearrangement uses TRBV27 and TRBJ2-7; 8 bases map to TRBD2. Germline CDR1 reads MNHEY; CDR2 reads SMNVEV (reference sequence). J gave up 4 bases and V 2 bases, and 13 bases lay outside the gene matches. CDR3 length: 17 amino acids. CDR3 in amino acids: CASSLKLAGLRAYEQYF. Here the CDR3 DNA reads TGTGCCAGCAGTTTAAAGTTAGCGGGACTCCGGGCATACGAGCAGTACTTC.

The rearrangement uses TRBV27 and TRBJ2-7; no reliable D call. V lost 2 bases, J lost 0 bases, and 11 bases lay in between. The CDR3 loop spans 15 amino acids. Germline CDR1 is MNHEY and CDR2 is SMNVEV (reference sequence). The CDR3: CASSLTVSSSYEQYF. DNA of the CDR3: TGTGCCAGCAGTTTAACCGTCAGCAGCTCCTACGAGCAGTACTTC.

The count of this clone is one. The rearrangement uses TRBV29-1 and TRBJ2-6; no clear D gene. The CDR3 is 13 amino acids. Germline assignment: CDR1 SQVTM and CDR2 ANQGSEA. V was pared by 1 base and J by 3 bases, with 4 bases between. CDR3 coding DNA: TGCAGCGTTGAAGTGGTTGGGGCCAACGTCCTGACTTTC. Protein sequence: CSVEVVGANVLTF.